The clone carrying this T cell receptor beta chain appeared a few times. Its antigen remains unknown. These data belong to a study of identical twins. TCRdb recomputed calls from the 5' RACE reads with MiXCR, one row per CDR3 protein. The sample holds about 890,000 distinct CDR3 sequences, over 9% seen once. The study's findings and limits: Rather than following the same donors, the conclusions depended on cross-sectional statistical analysis.

The germline V gene encodes CDR1 SEHNR and CDR2 FQNEAQ (reference sequence). Trimming took 5 bases from V and 5 from J; bases not matched to a gene: 6. The CDR3 is made up of 15 amino acids. The sample was also linked to a second study, of yellow fever vaccine responses in identical twins.

The chain joins TRBV7-9 to TRBJ1-6; 7 positions agree with TRBD1. The origin of this receptor is a woman under 30 in good health. Sequencing was carried out using PBMCs. The chain's CDR3 is CASSNRGLDNSPLHF. CDR3 DNA sequence: TGTGCCAGCAGCAACAGGGGTCTGGATAATTCACCCCTCCACTTT.